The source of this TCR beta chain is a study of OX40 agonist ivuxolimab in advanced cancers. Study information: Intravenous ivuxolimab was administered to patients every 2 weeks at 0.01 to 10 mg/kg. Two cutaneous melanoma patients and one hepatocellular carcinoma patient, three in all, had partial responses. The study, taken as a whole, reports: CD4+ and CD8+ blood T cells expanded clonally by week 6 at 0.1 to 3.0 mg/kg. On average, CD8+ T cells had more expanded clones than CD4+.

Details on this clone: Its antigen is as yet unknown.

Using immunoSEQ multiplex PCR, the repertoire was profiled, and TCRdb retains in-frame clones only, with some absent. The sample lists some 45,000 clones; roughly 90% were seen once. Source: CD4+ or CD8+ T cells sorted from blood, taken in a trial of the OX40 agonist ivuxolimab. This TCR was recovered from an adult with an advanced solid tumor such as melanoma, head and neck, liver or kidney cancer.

This CDR3 is CASSGLAENNEQFF. The CDR3 DNA reads TGTGCCAGCAGTGGACTAGCCGAAAACAATGAGCAGTTCTTC. The chain joins TRBV2 to TRBJ2-1, with TRBD2 matching over 7 bases. CDR1 is SNHLY and CDR2 is FYNNEI in the germline V gene. V shed 4 bases, J shed 5 bases, and the junction held 5 bases outside the gene matches. CDR3 length: 14 residues.